One and the same sample provided the 15 T cell receptor beta chains below, sequenced in a study of beta chain features in type 1 diabetes. No antigen is known for these receptors. The sequenced template was cDNA made from the entire isolated RNA. Sequencing used immunoSEQ multiplex PCR; TCRdb keeps in-frame clones, though not all of them. The sample consists of hundreds of thousands of clones, around an eighth of them appearing once. Regarding the study as a whole: TCRB CDR3s were moderately but significantly shorter in Type 1 diabetes patients in all four CD4+ subsets.

The sequencing sample was made of naive CD4+ T cells from blood. These receptors originate from a man aged 18 to 30 with type 1 diabetes.

The sample holds a few counts of this clone. The chain carries TRBV9 and TRBJ2-7, with D unclear. Germline CDR1 is SGDLS and CDR2 is YYNGEE. The CDR3 contains 14 residues. Trimming removed 4 bases at V and 0 bases at J, with 11 bases between. The CDR3 region has the DNA TGTGCCAGCAGCCTAGGCCCTAGCTCCTACGAGCAGTACTTC. This encodes CASSLGPSSYEQYF.

This clone was seen only a few times. V usage is TRBV30 and J usage is TRBJ1-1; D remains unclear. The V end lost 3 bases, the J end lost 4 bases, and 9 bases lay between the germline ends. CDR3 size: 12 residues. Germline lookup yields CDR1 GTSNPN and CDR2 SVGIG (reference sequence). The CDR3, as DNA: TGTGCCTGGAGAGGACTTTTCACTGAAGCTTTCTTT. It is translated as CAWRGLFTEAFF.

The V call is TRBV7-9, the J call TRBJ1-1; D gene uncertain. Germline V lookup: CDR1 SEHNR, CDR2 FQNEAQ (reference sequence). This CDR3 has 14 residues. The germline V and J ends were trimmed by 1 base and 0 bases, with 6 bases remaining between them. This CDR3 is CASSLGVVNTEAFF. The CDR3 DNA sequence: TGTGCCAGCAGCTTAGGCGTGGTGAACACTGAAGCTTTCTTT. Together with reference TRBV7-9 and TRBJ1-1, the CDR3 gives the full variable domain: DTGVSQNPRHKITKRGQNVTFRCDPISEHNRLYWYRQTLGQGPEFLTYFQNEAQLEKSRLLSDRFSAERPKGSFSTLEIQRTEQGDSAMYLCASSLGVVNTEAFFGQGTRLTVV.

The sample holds a few counts of this clone. The chain is built from TRBV6-6 and TRBJ1-5, with 7 bases that match TRBD1. Germline CDR1 and CDR2: MNHNY and SVGAGI (reference sequence). With V trimmed by 6 bases and J by 6 bases, 14 bases remained unmatched. CDR3 length: 16 amino acids. The CDR3 is CASRWDSAPHFQPQHF. DNA of the CDR3: TGTGCCAGCAGATGGGACAGTGCCCCACACTTTCAGCCCCAGCATTTT.

This chain connects TRBV6-6 to TRBJ2-4; 8 bases map to TRBD1. The CDR3 is 13 residues long. Germline lookup yields CDR1 MNHNY and CDR2 SVGAGI (reference sequence). The trim removed 6 bases at V and 8 bases at J, leaving 6 bases unmatched. CDR3 residues: CASRVTGADIQYF. The CDR3 coding sequence is TGTGCCAGCAGGGTGACAGGGGCAGACATTCAGTACTTC.

This chain connects TRBV6-6 to TRBJ1-1; D remains ambiguous. The ends were cut back, 2 bases at V and 6 bases at J, with 13 bases in the middle. The germline gives CDR1 MNHNY, CDR2 SVGAGI (reference sequence). The CDR3 is 14 residues long. CDR3 amino acids: CASSYGGTIAEAFF. CDR3 nucleotide sequence: TGTGCCAGCAGTTACGGAGGAACAATCGCTGAAGCTTTCTTT.

The J gene is TRBJ1-3, the V gene TRBV4-3; D is unresolved. V lost 0 bases and J lost 0, with 12 bases in between. The length of the CDR3 is 17 residues. Germline CDR1 and CDR2: LGHNA and YSLEER. CDR3 sequence reads: CASSQDPVAGSGNTIYF. The CDR3 DNA reads TGCGCCAGCAGCCAAGATCCGGTGGCAGGCTCTGGAAACACCATATATTTT.

This clone has a single count. V and J are TRBV30 and TRBJ2-7, with D possibly called TRBD1 or TRBD2 (5 bases each). Deletions cut 0 bases from V and 8 bases from J, with 14 bases between. The CDR3 extends over 13 amino acids. Germline V lookup: CDR1 GTSNPN, CDR2 SVGIG (reference sequence). CDR3 nucleotides: TGTGCCTGGAGTGTAAAGGGGACGATAAAGCAGTACTTC. Translating gives CAWSVKGTIKQYF.

This clone was detected a few times. The V call is TRBV10-3, the J call TRBJ2-3, with 7 nucleotides matching TRBD1. V trimming: 3 bases; J trimming: 4 bases; junction bases outside the gene matches: 4. Germline V lookup: CDR1 ENHRY, CDR2 SYGVKD. The CDR3 totals 14 residues. In DNA, the CDR3 is TGTGCCATCAGTGATACAACAGGGGCAGATACGCAGTATTTT. Protein product: CAISDTTGADTQYF.

The chain has TRBV7-2 and TRBJ2-5; tentatively, D is TRBD2 (6 bases). The germline CDR1 and CDR2 sequences are SGHTA and FQGNSA. The CDR3 length is 13 residues. V dropped 3 bases and J dropped 4 bases, with 9 bases sitting between them. This CDR3 reads CASSFNGRETQYF. For the CDR3, the DNA is TGTGCCAGCAGCTTTAACGGGAGAGAGACCCAGTACTTC.

V is TRBV11-1 and J is TRBJ2-5; D is perhaps TRBD2 (6 bases). Trimming took 4 bases from V and 5 from J, leaving 14 bases between them. This CDR3 region has 14 residues. The V gene's germline CDR1 is SGHAT and CDR2 FQDESV (reference sequence). This CDR3 is CASSSHPGRETQYF. DNA for the CDR3: TGTGCCAGCAGCTCTCACCCTGGGAGGGAGACCCAGTACTTC.

This rearrangement joins TRBV9 to TRBJ1-2; 10 bases fit TRBD1. The CDR3 covers 15 residues. The V gene's germline CDR1 is SGDLS and CDR2 YYNGEE. J was trimmed by 4 bases and V by 2 bases; bases with no gene match: 5. The CDR3 DNA reads as TGTGCCAGCAGCGTTTGGACAGGGGGGAGCTATGGCTACACCTTC. Protein product: CASSVWTGGSYGYTF.

The chain joins TRBV7-2 to TRBJ2-4; the D is unclear. The CDR3 is made up of 18 amino acids. The germline V gene encodes CDR1 SGHTA and CDR2 FQGNSA. Deletions cut 1 base from V and 0 bases from J, with 16 bases between. The CDR3 DNA sequence: TGTGCCAGCAGCTTAGATCAAGTGGGGTCCTTAGCCAAAAACATTCAGTACTTC. Protein sequence: CASSLDQVGSLAKNIQYF.

This clone has more than one count but fewer than ten. This chain joins TRBV6-5 and TRBJ2-3; D is unclear. V lost 0 bases, J lost 2 bases, and 9 bases lay in between. Germline V CDR1 and CDR2: MNHEY, SVGAGI. This CDR3 region has 15 residues. The CDR3 here is CASSYSSLDTDTQYF. The CDR3 DNA sequence: TGTGCCAGCAGTTACTCGAGCCTTGACACAGATACGCAGTATTTT.

This clone was recorded a few times. This chain links TRBV14 with TRBJ1-3; D is unresolved. The germline V and J ends were trimmed by 0 bases and 4 bases, with 4 bases remaining between them. The CDR3 is 13 amino acids. Germline-derived CDR1 and CDR2 are SGHDN and FVKESK. The CDR3 sequence: CASSQDRGNTIYF. The CDR3 DNA reads TGTGCCAGCAGCCAAGACAGAGGAAACACCATATATTTT.